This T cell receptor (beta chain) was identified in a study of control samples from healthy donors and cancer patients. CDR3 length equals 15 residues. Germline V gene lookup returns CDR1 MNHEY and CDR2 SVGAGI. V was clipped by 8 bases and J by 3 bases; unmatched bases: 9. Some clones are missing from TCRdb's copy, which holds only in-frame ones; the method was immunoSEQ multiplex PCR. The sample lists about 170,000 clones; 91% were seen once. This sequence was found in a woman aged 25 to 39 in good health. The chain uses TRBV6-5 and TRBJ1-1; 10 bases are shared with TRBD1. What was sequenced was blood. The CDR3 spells CASRGTGAGDTEAFF. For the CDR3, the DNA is TGTGCCAGCCGAGGGACAGGGGCGGGGGACACTGAAGCTTTCTTT.